The T cell receptor (beta chain) under discussion was sequenced for a study of cytomegalovirus exposure and HLA in healthy donors. Primers for the PCR totalled 60 Vbeta and 13 Jbeta. Data came from immunoSEQ multiplex PCR; TCRdb stores just in-frame clones and leaves some out. The repertoire holds more than 80,000 clones, with 55% to 75% as singletons. Germline loops: CDR1 MNHNS, CDR2 SASEGT. The length of the CDR3 is 14 residues. V gave up 6 bases and J gave up 1 base, with 12 bases separating them. The table lists this clone with a count of one. The chain uses TRBV6-1 and TRBJ1-1, with D maybe TRBD1 (6 bases). The TCR sequence derives from a man aged 60 to 69 in good health and CMV-seronegative. Material: PBMCs. CDR3 nucleotides: TGTGCCAGCAGAAGCGACAGGCGGAACACTGAAGCTTTCTTT. This sequence encodes CASRSDRRNTEAFF.